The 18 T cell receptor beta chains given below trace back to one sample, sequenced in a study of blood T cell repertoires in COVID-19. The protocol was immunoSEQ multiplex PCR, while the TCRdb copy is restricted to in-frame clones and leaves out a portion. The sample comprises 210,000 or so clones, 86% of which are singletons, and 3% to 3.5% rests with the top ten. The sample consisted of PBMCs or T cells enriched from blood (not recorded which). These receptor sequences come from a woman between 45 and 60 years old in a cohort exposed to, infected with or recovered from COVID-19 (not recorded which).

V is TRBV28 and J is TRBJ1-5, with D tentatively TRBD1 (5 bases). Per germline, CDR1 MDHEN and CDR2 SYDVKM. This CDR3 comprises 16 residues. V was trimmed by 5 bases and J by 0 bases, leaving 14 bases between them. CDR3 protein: CASSPLGGVSNQPQHF. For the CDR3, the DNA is TGTGCCAGCAGTCCCCTGGGAGGGGTTAGCAATCAGCCCCAGCATTTT.

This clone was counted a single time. The CDR3 nucleotides read TGTGCCAGCAGCGATAACAGGGGTTCGAACACCATATATTTT. The encoded protein is CASSDNRGSNTIYF. The chain uses TRBV7-9 and TRBJ1-3; 7 bases fit TRBD1. The junction had 8 bases not matched to a gene; V was cut back by 5 bases and J by 7 bases. The V gene's germline CDR1 is SEHNR and CDR2 FQNEAQ (reference sequence). CDR3 length: 14 amino acids. Full variable domain (outside the CDR3, taken from reference TRBV7-9 and TRBJ1-3): DTGVSQNPRHKITKRGQNVTFRCDPISEHNRLYWYRQTLGQGPEFLTYFQNEAQLEKSRLLSDRFSAERPKGSFSTLEIQRTEQGDSAMYLCASSDNRGSNTIYFGEGSWLTVV.

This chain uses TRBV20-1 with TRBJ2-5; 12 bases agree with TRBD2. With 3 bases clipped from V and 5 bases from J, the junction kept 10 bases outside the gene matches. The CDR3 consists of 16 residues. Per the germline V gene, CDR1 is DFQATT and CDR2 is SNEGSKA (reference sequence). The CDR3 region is CSASNPSGGAGETQYF. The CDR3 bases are TGCAGTGCTAGTAACCCTAGCGGGGGGGCCGGGGAGACCCAGTACTTC.

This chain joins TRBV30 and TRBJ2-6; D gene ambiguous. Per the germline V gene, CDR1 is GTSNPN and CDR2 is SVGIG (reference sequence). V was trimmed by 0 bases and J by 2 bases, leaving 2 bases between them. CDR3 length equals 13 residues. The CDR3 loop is CAWSVTGANVLTF. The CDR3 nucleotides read TGTGCCTGGAGTGTCACTGGGGCCAACGTCCTGACTTTC. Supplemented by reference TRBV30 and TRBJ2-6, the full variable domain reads SQTIHQWPATLVQPVGSPLSLECTVEGTSNPNLYWYRQAAGRGLQLLFYSVGIGQISSEVPQNLSASRPQDRQFILSSKKLLLSDSGFYLCAWSVTGANVLTFGAGSRLTVL.

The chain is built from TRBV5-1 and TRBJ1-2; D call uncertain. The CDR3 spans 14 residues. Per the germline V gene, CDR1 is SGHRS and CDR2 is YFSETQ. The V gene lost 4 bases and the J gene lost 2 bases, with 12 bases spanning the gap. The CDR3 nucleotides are TGCGCCAGCAGCGACCGGACGGGAAACTATGGCTACACCTTC. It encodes CASSDRTGNYGYTF.

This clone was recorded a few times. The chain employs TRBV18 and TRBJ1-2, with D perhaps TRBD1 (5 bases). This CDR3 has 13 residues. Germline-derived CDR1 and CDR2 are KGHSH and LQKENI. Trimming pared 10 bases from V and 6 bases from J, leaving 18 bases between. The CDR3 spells CATWDSRGHGYTF. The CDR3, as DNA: TGTGCCACCTGGGATTCGCGGGGCCATGGCTACACCTTC.

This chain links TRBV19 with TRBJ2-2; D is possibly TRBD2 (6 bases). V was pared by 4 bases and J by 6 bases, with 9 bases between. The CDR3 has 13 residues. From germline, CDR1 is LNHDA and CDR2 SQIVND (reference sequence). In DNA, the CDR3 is TGTGCCAGTAGTAAGACGGGGGCCGGGGAGCTGTTTTTT. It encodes CASSKTGAGELFF.

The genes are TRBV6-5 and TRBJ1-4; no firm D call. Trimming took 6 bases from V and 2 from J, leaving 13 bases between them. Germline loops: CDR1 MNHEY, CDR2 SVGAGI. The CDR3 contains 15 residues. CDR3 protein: CASSRTGETNEKLFF. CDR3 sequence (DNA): TGTGCCAGCAGCCGCACTGGGGAGACTAATGAAAAACTGTTTTTT.

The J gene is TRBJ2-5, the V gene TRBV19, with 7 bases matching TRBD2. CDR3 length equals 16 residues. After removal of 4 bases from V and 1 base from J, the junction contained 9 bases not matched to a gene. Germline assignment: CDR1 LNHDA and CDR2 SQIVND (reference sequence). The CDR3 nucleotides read TGTGCCAGTAGTAATACAGCGGGGAGTTTCCAAGAGACCCAGTACTTC. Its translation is CASSNTAGSFQETQYF.

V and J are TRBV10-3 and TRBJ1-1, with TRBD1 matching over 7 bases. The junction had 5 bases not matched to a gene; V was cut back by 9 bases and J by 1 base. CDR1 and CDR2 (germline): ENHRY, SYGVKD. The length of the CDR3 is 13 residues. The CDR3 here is CAISTGKNTEAFF. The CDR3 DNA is TGTGCCATTTCGACAGGGAAGAACACTGAAGCTTTCTTT.

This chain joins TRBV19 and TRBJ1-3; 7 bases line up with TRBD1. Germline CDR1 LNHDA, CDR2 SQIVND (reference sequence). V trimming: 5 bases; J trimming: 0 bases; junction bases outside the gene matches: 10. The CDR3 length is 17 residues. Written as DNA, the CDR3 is TGTGCCAGTAGTCCGTTAGGGACAGTCAACTCTGGAAACACCATATATTTT. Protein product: CASSPLGTVNSGNTIYF.

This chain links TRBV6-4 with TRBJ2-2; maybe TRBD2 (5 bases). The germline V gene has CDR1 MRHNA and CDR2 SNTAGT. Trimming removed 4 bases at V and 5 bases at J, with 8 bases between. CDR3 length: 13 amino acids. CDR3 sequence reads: CASSGRGTGELFF. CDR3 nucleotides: TGTGCCAGCAGTGGTCGAGGGACCGGGGAGCTGTTTTTT.

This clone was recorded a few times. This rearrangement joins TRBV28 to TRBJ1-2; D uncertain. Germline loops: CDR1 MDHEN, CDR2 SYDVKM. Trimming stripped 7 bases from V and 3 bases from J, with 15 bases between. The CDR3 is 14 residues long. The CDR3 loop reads CASKLRQAYYGYTF. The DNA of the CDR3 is TGTGCCAGCAAGTTGCGTCAGGCCTACTATGGCTACACCTTC.

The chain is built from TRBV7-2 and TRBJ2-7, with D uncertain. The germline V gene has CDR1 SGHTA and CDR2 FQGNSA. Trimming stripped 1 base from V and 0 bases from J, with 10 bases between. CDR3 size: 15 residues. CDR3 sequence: CASSLDGQISYEQYF. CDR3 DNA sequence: TGTGCCAGCAGCTTAGATGGCCAGATCTCCTACGAGCAGTACTTC.

CDR3 bases: TGTGCCAGCAGCCAAGATTTGAGGACAGCCATTAATCAGCCCCAGCATTTT. Its protein is CASSQDLRTAINQPQHF. The chain carries TRBV4-2 and TRBJ1-5; TRBD1 might be the D (6 bases). The CDR3 extends over 17 amino acids. V was pared by 0 bases and J by 4 bases, with 16 bases between. The germline gives CDR1 LGHNA, CDR2 YNFKEQ.

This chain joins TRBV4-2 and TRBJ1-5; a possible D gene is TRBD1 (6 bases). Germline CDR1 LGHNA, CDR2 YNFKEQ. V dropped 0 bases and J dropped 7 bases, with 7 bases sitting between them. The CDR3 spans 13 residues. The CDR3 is CASSQEGGQPQHF. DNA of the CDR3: TGTGCCAGCAGCCAAGAAGGGGGACAGCCCCAGCATTTT.

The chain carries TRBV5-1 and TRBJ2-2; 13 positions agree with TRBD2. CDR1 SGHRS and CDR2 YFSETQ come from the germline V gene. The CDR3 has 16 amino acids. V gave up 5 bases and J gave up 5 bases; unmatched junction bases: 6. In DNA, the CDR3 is TGCGCCAGCAGGCCAACGGGACTAGCGGGAACCGGGGAGCTGTTTTTT. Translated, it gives CASRPTGLAGTGELFF.

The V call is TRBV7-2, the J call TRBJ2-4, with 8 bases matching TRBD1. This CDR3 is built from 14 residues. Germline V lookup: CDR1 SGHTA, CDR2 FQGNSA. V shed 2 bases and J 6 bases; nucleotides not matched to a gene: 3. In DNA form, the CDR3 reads TGTGCCAGCAGCTTAATGGACAGGGCAAACATTCAGTACTTC. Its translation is CASSLMDRANIQYF. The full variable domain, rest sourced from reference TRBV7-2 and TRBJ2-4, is GAGVSQSPSNKVTEKGKDVELRCDPISGHTALYWYRQSLGQGLEFLIYFQGNSAPDKSGLPSDRFSAERTGGSVSTLTIQRTQQEDSAVYLCASSLMDRANIQYFGAGTRLSVL.